Following are 9 T cell receptor beta chains from one sample sequenced in a study of immune evolution from preneoplasia to lung adenocarcinoma. Sequencing used immunoSEQ multiplex PCR; TCRdb keeps in-frame clones, though not all of them. The sample records some 4,800 clones, around 80% being singletons. The source material was FFPE adjacent normal lung tissue. These receptors were collected from a donor at least 70 years old with lung adenocarcinoma.

This clone occurred a few times. V is TRBV6-6 and J is TRBJ1-1, with no clear D. The CDR3 runs to 11 residues. Trimming took 0 bases from V and 6 from J, leaving 2 bases between them. Germline CDR1 reads MNHNY; CDR2 reads SVGAGI (reference sequence). The CDR3, as DNA: TGTGCCAGCAGTTACTCGGCTGAAGCTTTCTTT. Translating gives CASSYSAEAFF.

This clone was counted a few times. The rearrangement links TRBV29-1 to TRBJ2-2; no definite D call. Looked up from germline, CDR1 is SQVTM and CDR2 is ANQGSEA. Trimming pared 6 bases from V and 5 bases from J, leaving 13 bases between. The CDR3 runs to 13 residues. CDR3 loop: CSVYRTSTGELFF. The CDR3 bases are TGCAGCGTCTACCGGACGAGTACCGGGGAGCTGTTTTTT.

The gene calls are TRBV4-1 and TRBJ2-7; D is possibly TRBD1 (5 bases). The V and J ends lost 1 base and 4 bases respectively, with 8 bases between them. The V gene's germline CDR1 is MGHRA and CDR2 YSYEKL. This CDR3 spans 13 amino acids. The CDR3 is CASSQGAGYEQYF. The CDR3 bases are TGCGCCAGCAGCCAAGGTGCAGGGTACGAGCAGTACTTC.

V is TRBV9 and J is TRBJ1-5; no reliable D call. V was cut by 4 bases and J by 4 bases, with 9 bases left in between. This CDR3 has 13 residues. Germline assignment: CDR1 SGDLS and CDR2 YYNGEE. The CDR3 spells CASSSLPNQPQHF. The DNA for the CDR3 is TGTGCCAGCAGCTCCCTCCCTAATCAGCCCCAGCATTTT.

J is TRBJ1-1 and V is TRBV30; TRBD1 matches at 8 bases. Germline V gene sequence: CDR1 GTSNPN, CDR2 SVGIG (reference sequence). With V trimmed by 1 base and J by 4 bases, 2 bases remained unmatched. The CDR3 contains 13 residues. For the CDR3, the DNA is TGTGCCTGGAGTGGGACAGGGAGCACTGAAGCTTTCTTT. Amino acids: CAWSGTGSTEAFF.

This clone was recorded once. The V gene is TRBV5-4, the J gene TRBJ1-2; D is unresolved. Trimming removed 0 bases from V and 3 bases from J, with 3 bases in between. Germline V gene lookup returns CDR1 SGHNT and CDR2 YYREEE (reference sequence). The CDR3 is 12 residues long. The CDR3 sequence is CASSLADYGYTF. CDR3 DNA: TGTGCCAGCAGCTTGGCCGACTATGGCTACACCTTC.

The V and J genes are TRBV30 and TRBJ2-7; no definite D call. V was pared by 0 bases and J by 6 bases, with 15 bases between. The germline V gene has CDR1 GTSNPN and CDR2 SVGIG (reference sequence). The CDR3 loop spans 14 amino acids. CDR3 nucleotide sequence: TGTGCCTGGAGTGTGGGTGGACCCGTCGCCGAGCAGTACTTC. It yields the protein CAWSVGGPVAEQYF.

V gene TRBV5-1 combines with J gene TRBJ2-7; perhaps TRBD1 as D (6 bases). The germline CDR1 and CDR2 sequences are SGHRS and YFSETQ. The CDR3 length is 16 residues. V was trimmed by 4 bases and J by 0 bases, leaving 17 bases between them. The CDR3 spells CASSAGDIGSSYEQYF. The CDR3 nucleotides are TGCGCCAGCAGCGCAGGGGATATCGGTAGCTCCTACGAGCAGTACTTC.

The V call is TRBV5-1, the J call TRBJ1-2, with D unclear. From germline, CDR1 is SGHRS and CDR2 YFSETQ. The CDR3 extends over 14 amino acids. Trimming removed 1 base from V and 2 bases from J, with 9 bases in between. The DNA for the CDR3 is TGCGCCAGCAGCTTGACTCCAGAAAACTATGGCTACACCTTC. Its translation is CASSLTPENYGYTF.